This TCR beta chain was sequenced during a study of T cells in Graves' hyperthyroidism and ophthalmopathy (dated by TCRdb to the late 2010s). Regarding the research as a whole: Peripheral blood samples were taken at initial diagnosis, before any treatment was given. A discovery cohort of about 95 patients, roughly 40 with Graves' ophthalmopathy and approximately 55 with stable Graves' hyperthyroidism, was used to find distinguishing TCR V-J signatures. Whether ophthalmopathy could be predicted prospectively was tested in an independent validation cohort made up of about 18 hyperthyroidism patients plus 17 patients who later progressed to ophthalmopathy. For training and testing, the roughly 97 patients in the discovery cohort were randomly divided in a 7:3 ratio. In addition, the study compared T-cell repertoires in thyroid tissue and in blood from about six Graves' hyperthyroidism patients. Following sampling, methimazole starting at 30 mg daily was given to hyperthyroidism patients, and high-dose intravenous methylprednisolone was given to ophthalmopathy patients. The paper describes TCR Vbeta CDR3 sequencing of around 140 peripheral blood samples, made up of about 41 ophthalmopathy patients, 70 to 75 hyperthyroidism patients and roughly 17 progressor patients.

Hyperthyroidism patients were newly diagnosed, had a disease duration of under 2 months, and were aged 18 to 65 years. Patients with uncontrolled infections, other autoimmune diseases, pregnancy or lactation were excluded. Clinical symptoms, serum thyroxine and TRAb, thyroid ultrasound, and orbital computed tomography formed the basis for the diagnoses. For progressor patients, blood was drawn at the first diagnosis of hyperthyroidism, before any ophthalmopathy symptoms had appeared. PBMCs were isolated from approximately 10 ml of fresh peripheral blood by Ficoll-Paque density gradient centrifugation. Patients classed as progressors first received a Graves' hyperthyroidism diagnosis and then went on to develop ophthalmopathy during follow-up. Total RNA was extracted with Trizol reagent, and quality was checked on an Agilent 2100 Bioanalyzer. Of note for this clonotype: Its antigen is unknown. Per-nucleotide qualities are absent, and no much larger clonotype sits a single base away.

The TCR beta CDR3 regions were amplified from the RNA transcripts. The first round of RT-PCR for the TCR CDR3 was performed with the HTBI primer set and the Qiagen OneStep RT-PCR kit. The libraries were constructed in a second round of multiplex PCR and then size-selected and purified. Paired-end sequencing of the libraries was performed with 100 bp reads on an Illumina HiSeq2000. The study's processing was this. SOAPnuke was used to process the raw data, removing reads that contained adapters or uncalled bases, had a mean Phred below 15, or lacked an exact match to the constant primer or identifier. COPE v1.2.5 was used to merge high-quality paired reads, and clonotypes were defined as unique nucleotide sequences. Clonotypes were aligned to IMGT TRBV, TRBD and TRBJ reference segments using MiTCR v1.1. Analysis was restricted to V-J combinations with a frequency above 0.0001, which covered about 99% of repertoires. The TCS score was defined as the ratio of F50 (clonal expansion) to E x V (chaos), calculated using BLOSUM62-based TCRdist between CDR3 peptides within each V-J. Welch's t-statistics and random forest reduced just over 500 V-J features to around 14, which were used in a naive Bayes classifier (R e1071). Starting from the raw public reads, TCRdb applied fastp trimming at Q25, assembled clones with MiXCR and retained in-frame beta chains. Duplicate CDR3 protein sequences are folded into a single record with the most common DNA and genes. The authors' filters were not applied to this entry. The sample data list about 300,000 distinct CDR3 sequences, and 10% to 15% of these were observed just once. In total, the top ten clones hold 7.5% to 8% of the sample.

What the study reported, not specific to this receptor: Most expanded thyroid clonotypes (frequency above 0.001) were also found in blood, which suggests that blood repertoires may mirror thyroid immune responses. No statistical method was used to fix the sample size in advance, and group allocation was not hidden from the investigators. In cross-validation, a model built on a 13 V-J signature told ophthalmopathy apart from stable hyperthyroidism with under 90% sensitivity and roughly 82% specificity, and in testing the same model reached 80%/75%. In validation, the model predicted progression to ophthalmopathy a median of roughly 6.2 months before onset, with about 71% sensitivity and just under 75% specificity.

From the cysteine through the phenylalanine, the CDR3 covers 14 amino acids. The CDR3 DNA has 42 bases and is translated from base 1. Sequences LNHDA (CDR1) and SQIVND (CDR2) are obtained from the germline V gene (reference sequence). V is cut by 3 bases and J by 3 bases, and the space between the germline ends is 12 bases. The chain couples TRBV19 to TRBJ2-7; the D gene is perhaps TRBD1 or TRBD2, each of them matching over 5 bases. The source of this sequence is a woman aged 25-40 years with Graves' hyperthyroidism that later progressed to Graves' ophthalmopathy. The sample taken for sequencing was blood. The DNA sequence is given as TGTGCCAGTAGTATGGGGATGGGGGTCTACGAGCAGTACTTC. The resulting protein is CASSMGMGVYEQYF.